The 9 T cell receptor beta chains given below trace back to one sample, sequenced in a study of OX40 agonist ivuxolimab in advanced cancers. TCRdb keeps only in-frame clones here, not all; method: immunoSEQ multiplex PCR. The repertoire consists of 35,000 or so clones, with roughly four fifths occurring once and the leading ten covering roughly 2%. Sequenced material: CD4+ or CD8+ T cells sorted from blood, taken in a trial of the OX40 agonist ivuxolimab. These receptors originate from an adult with an advanced solid tumor such as melanoma, head and neck, liver or kidney cancer.

This chain links TRBV9 with TRBJ1-3, with D possibly matching TRBD1 (5 bases). Per germline, CDR1 SGDLS and CDR2 YYNGEE. The V gene lost 0 bases and the J gene lost 1 base, with 11 bases spanning the gap. This CDR3 has 16 residues. In nucleotides, the CDR3 is TGTGCCAGCAGCGTAGCTACCGGGGGGTCTGGAAACACCATATATTTT. Encoded protein: CASSVATGGSGNTIYF. Together with reference TRBV9 and TRBJ1-3, the CDR3 gives the full variable domain: DSGVTQTPKHLITATGQRVTLRCSPRSGDLSVYWYQQSLDQGLQFLIQYYNGEERAKGNILERFSAQQFPDLHSELNLSSLELGDSALYFCASSVATGGSGNTIYFGEGSWLTVV.

V gene TRBV18 combines with J gene TRBJ1-6, with 7 bases lining up with TRBD1. CDR1 and CDR2 from the germline V gene are KGHSH and LQKENI. The CDR3 has 17 residues. J was trimmed by 4 bases and V by 3 bases; bases with no gene match: 9. The CDR3 nucleotides read TGTGCCAGCTCACCCCAGGGGGGTCTCGGGTATAATTCACCCCTCCACTTT. Encoded protein: CASSPQGGLGYNSPLHF. The full variable domain, rest sourced from reference TRBV18 and TRBJ1-6, is NAGVMQNPRHLVRRRGQEARLRCSPMKGHSHVYWYRQLPEEGLKFMVYLQKENIIDESGMPKERFSAEFPKEGPSILRIQQVVRGDSAAYFCASSPQGGLGYNSPLHFGNGTRLTVT.

The chain has TRBV6-5 and TRBJ2-7, with D perhaps matching TRBD1 or TRBD2 (5 bases each). Germline V lookup: CDR1 MNHEY, CDR2 SVGAGI. The CDR3 runs to 14 residues. The V gene lost 6 bases and the J gene lost 4 bases, with 16 bases spanning the gap. CDR3 in amino acids: CASRRDRSVYEQYF. CDR3 sequence (DNA): TGTGCCAGCAGACGGGACCGTAGTGTGTACGAGCAGTACTTC.

The V gene is TRBV5-5, the J gene TRBJ2-2, with 7 nucleotides matching TRBD2. Trimming removed 4 bases from V and 1 base from J; junction bases left unmatched: 4. The CDR3 loop spans 15 amino acids. Germline CDR1 reads SGHKS; CDR2 reads YYEKEE (reference sequence). The CDR3 DNA sequence: TGTGCCAGCAGCGGGAGGGGCGGGAACACCGGGGAGCTGTTTTTT. Translating it yields CASSGRGGNTGELFF.

This rearrangement joins TRBV15 to TRBJ1-1, with D possibly matching TRBD1 (6 bases). Trimming took 0 bases from V and 3 from J, leaving 11 bases between them. CDR3 length: 15 amino acids. Germline-derived CDR1 and CDR2 are LNHNV and YYDKDF (reference sequence). The CDR3 is CATSRDSRGDTEAFF. The CDR3 DNA reads TGTGCCACCAGCAGAGATAGCAGGGGAGACACTGAAGCTTTCTTT. Together with reference TRBV15 and TRBJ1-1, the CDR3 gives the full variable domain: DAMVIQNPRYQVTQFGKPVTLSCSQTLNHNVMYWYQQKSSQAPKLLFHYYDKDFNNEADTPDNFQSRRPNTSFCFLDIRSPGLGDTAMYLCATSRDSRGDTEAFFGQGTRLTVV.

The rearrangement links TRBV10-3 to TRBJ1-4; D perhaps matches TRBD1 (5 bases). The germline V and J ends were trimmed by 3 bases and 4 bases, with 9 bases remaining between them. CDR3 length: 14 amino acids. In germline, CDR1 is ENHRY, CDR2 SYGVKD. The CDR3 DNA is TGTGCCATCAGTGACCCCAGGGTTAATGAAAAACTGTTTTTT. Translation: CAISDPRVNEKLFF.

This clone was picked up one time. The V call is TRBV21-1, the J call TRBJ1-1; the listed D gene, TRBD1, was not tested against the DNA. TRBV21-1 is described as a pseudogene. The CDR3 is 14 amino acids. The CDR3 loop reads CASSTQGSATEAFF. CDR3 DNA: TGTGCCAGCAGCACCCAGGGTAGTGCCACTGAAGCTTTCTTT.

This chain uses TRBV6-6 with TRBJ2-7; 9 bases fit TRBD1. With V trimmed by 5 bases and J by 0 bases, 8 bases remained unmatched. The germline CDR1 and CDR2 sequences are MNHNY and SVGAGI (reference sequence). The length of the CDR3 is 16 residues. The CDR3: CASSRGTGPLSYEQYF. The CDR3 DNA sequence: TGTGCCAGCAGTCGGGGGACAGGGCCTCTCTCCTACGAGCAGTACTTC.

Only a few counts were recorded for this clone. The rearrangement uses TRBV6-1 and TRBJ2-5, with 9 positions matching TRBD1. CDR3 size: 14 residues. J gave up 7 bases and V 5 bases, and 8 bases lay outside the gene matches. Germline V gives CDR1 MNHNS, CDR2 SASEGT. The CDR3 DNA reads as TGTGCCAGCAGTCCCGGGACAGGGTTTGGGACCCAGTACTTC. Translation: CASSPGTGFGTQYF.